Detailed here is one TCR beta chain. This specimen belongs to a study of shared clonotypes between healthy human individuals. Clones were read by immunoSEQ multiplex PCR, and TCRdb kept only the in-frame ones, dropping some. The sample lists around 550,000 clones; 90% to 96% were seen once. The source is a woman between 25 and 40 years old in good health. The sequenced sample was naive CD4+ T cells sorted from blood. Sample subset: CD45RA+ positively selected.

The CDR3 here is CASRPKLAHEQYF. Here the CDR3 DNA reads TGTGCCAGCAGGCCAAAGCTAGCCCACGAGCAGTACTTC. This sequence joins TRBV6-6 and TRBJ2-7, with a tentative D call TRBD2 (5 bases). CDR3 length equals 13 residues. V gave up 6 bases and J gave up 5 bases, with 14 bases separating them. Germline loops: CDR1 MNHNY, CDR2 SVGAGI (reference sequence).